A single sample gave rise to the 7 T cell receptor beta chains below, sequenced in a study of long-term antiretroviral therapy in people with HIV. Runs used v3.0 of the immunoSEQ assay and were done at survey level. TCRdb's table, derived via immunoSEQ multiplex PCR, lists solely in-frame clones and lacks some. The table includes some 48,000 clones, about 80% detected once. This specimen consisted of unsorted PBMCs, obtained 0.8 years after starting antiretroviral therapy. The receptors come from a woman between 18 and 29 years old with HIV.

A single count supports this clone. The chain recombines TRBV9 with TRBJ2-4, with 13 bases matching TRBD2. The germline gives CDR1 SGDLS, CDR2 YYNGEE. The CDR3 sequence is 17 residues long. Trimming cost V 4 bases and J 2 bases; bases outside gene matches: 6. The CDR3 protein is CASSPRTSGRTKNIQYF. The DNA of the CDR3 is TGTGCCAGCAGCCCCAGGACTAGCGGGAGAACCAAAAACATTCAGTACTTC.

For the CDR3, the DNA is TGTGCCAGCAGTCAACAGGGCGGTAGTCAGCCCCAGCATTTT. Translating it yields CASSQQGGSQPQHF. This rearrangement joins TRBV6-5 to TRBJ1-5; D perhaps matches TRBD1 (6 bases). Deletions cut 5 bases from V and 6 bases from J, with 14 bases between. The CDR3 has 14 amino acids. CDR1 MNHEY and CDR2 SVGAGI come from the germline V gene.

This clone showed up just once. The chain is built from TRBV19 and TRBJ1-3, with a possible D match to TRBD1 (5 bases). The CDR3 is 14 amino acids. The germline CDR1 and CDR2 sequences are LNHDA and SQIVND (reference sequence). V lost 4 bases and J lost 3, with 10 bases in between. The CDR3 sequence: CASSRGLLGNTIYF. The CDR3 DNA follows: TGTGCCAGTAGTAGGGGACTGCTTGGAAACACCATATATTTT.

The CDR3, as DNA: TGTGCCAGCAGCTTAGAGGCGGTGACCCAGTACTTC. Amino acids: CASSLEAVTQYF. The V gene is TRBV7-9, the J gene TRBJ2-5; D gene uncertain. The CDR3 has 12 amino acids. Germline V gene data show CDR1 as SEHNR and CDR2 as FQNEAQ (reference sequence). Between the trimmed V and J ends, which lost 1 base and 7 bases, there was a span of 7 bases.

The chain carries TRBV11-2 and TRBJ1-5; TRBD1 matches 9 bases. The germline gives CDR1 SGHAT, CDR2 FQNNGV. The length of the CDR3 is 14 residues. V shed 5 bases and J 5 bases; nucleotides not matched to a gene: 4. In DNA, the CDR3 is TGTGCCAGCAGCGTTGACAGGGGGGATCAGCCCCAGCATTTT. It translates to CASSVDRGDQPQHF.

The gene calls are TRBV11-2 and TRBJ2-3, with D unclear. Trimming removed 1 base at V and 4 bases at J, with 3 bases between. Per germline, CDR1 SGHAT and CDR2 FQNNGV. CDR3 length: 12 residues. Written as DNA, the CDR3 is TGTGCCAGCAGCTTAGTCGCAGATACGCAGTATTTT. Its protein is CASSLVADTQYF.

This clone was detected only a few times. CDR3 loop: CASSFRTGKSNEKLFF. The CDR3 nucleotides are TGTGCCAGTAGTTTTCGGACAGGGAAGAGTAATGAAAAACTGTTTTTT. The rearrangement links TRBV19 to TRBJ1-4; the match to TRBD1 covers 8 bases. CDR1 and CDR2 from the germline V gene are LNHDA and SQIVND (reference sequence). This CDR3 has 16 amino acids. V lost 5 bases to trimming and J lost 4 bases; unmatched junction nucleotides: 9. Drawing the rest from reference TRBV19 and TRBJ1-4, the complete variable domain is DGGITQSPKYLFRKEGQNVTLSCEQNLNHDAMYWYRQDPGQGLRLIYYSQIVNDFQKGDIAEGYSVSREKKESFPLTVTSAQKNPTAFYLCASSFRTGKSNEKLFFGSGTQLSVL.